This T cell receptor beta chain was recorded in a study of cytomegalovirus exposure and HLA in healthy donors. Losses at the gene ends were 6 bases for V and 5 bases for J; bases not matched to a gene: 9. This CDR3 is 14 amino acids long. Germline assignment: CDR1 MDHEN and CDR2 SYDVKM. Overall study findings and caveats: Several of the most significant clusters appeared, in a later analysis, to be linked to common viral pathogens. Later work found that TCR association rates differed between HLA loci; DRB1 had the most and HLA-C the fewest.

The PCR employed 60 Vbeta primers together with 13 Jbeta primers. Profiling relied on immunoSEQ multiplex PCR, and the TCRdb table lists in-frame clones only, not all of them. Among about 190,000 clones listed, roughly four fifths were seen once. This clone was detected only a few times. What it binds is not known. The TCR sequence derives from a woman in her twenties or thirties in good health and CMV-seropositive. The chain couples TRBV28 to TRBJ1-1; 7 bases agree with TRBD1. Sequencing was done on a sample of PBMCs. The CDR3 loop reads CASSLLTGDTEAFF. CDR3 nucleotide sequence: TGTGCCAGCAGCCTTTTAACAGGGGATACTGAAGCTTTCTTT.